This TCR beta chain was identified during a study of graft-versus-host responses after intestinal transplantation (dated by TCRdb to about 2021). For context, the study as a whole: The transplants that recipients got were multivisceral, liver-intestinal, or isolated intestinal. All recipients received anti-thymocyte globulin induction followed by maintenance tacrolimus and steroids for two to four years. Instead of going to the commercial service, samples from a few later patients were sequenced in-house on an Illumina MiSeq and processed with MiXCR. The cohort enrolled fewer than 25 intestinal transplant recipients including one retransplant, and a few patients lacking pretransplant specimens were excluded. Donor T cell macrochimerism was defined as a peak of at least 4% donor T cells among recipient peripheral blood mononuclear cells. After intestinal transplantation, graft-versus-host and host-versus-graft alloreactive T cell clones in the graft, circulation and bone marrow were tracked using bulk TCR-beta CDR3 sequencing. To identify alloreactive clones, pre-transplant mixed lymphocyte reaction products were sequenced and compared with unstimulated pre-transplant donor and recipient T cells. Beyond this particular receptor, the publication reports: Peak levels of circulating GvH clones were associated with declines in HvG clones early after transplant. The relatively low number and heterogeneity of intestinal transplant patients limited the conclusions. GvH clones were detected in recipient bone marrow, and some appeared earlier in ileal mucosa or blood, consistent with an intestinal mucosal origin. In the allografts of patients with donor T cell macrochimerism, GvH to HvG T cell clonal ratios were high.

Receptor amplification or capture employed the immunoSEQ multiplex PCR assay. For most patients, genomic DNA was isolated with the Qiagen DNeasy Blood and Tissue Kit and sent frozen to Adaptive Biotechnologies for TCR sequencing. High-throughput TCR-beta CDR3 sequencing of genomic DNA from most patients was performed by Adaptive Biotechnologies. On the authors' methods: TCR sequencing data for over 15 patients were retrieved from Adaptive's ImmunoSEQ software; a few other patients were processed with MiXCR and VDJtools. CD4 versus CD8 sorting errors were corrected by removing sequences found in both subsets at a frequency ratio below 5:1. CDR3 nucleotide sequences shared between donor and recipient were removed because their origin could not be assigned. Alloreactive clones required at least 2-fold expansion over unstimulated cells and minimum CFSE-low frequency of 0.002% (template counts) or 0.001% (read counts). Mappable clones were those detected in sequenced pre-transplant spleen, lymph node, or MLR CFSE-low populations of the donor or recipient. The cumulative frequency of alloreactive clones was calculated as a percentage of all sequences, weighted by copy number. In TCRdb, the immuneACCESS table is reduced to in-frame sequences with V and J assigned. These tables do not hold every clone; where another copy was compared, an unresolved V gene accounts for under half, and the others remain unexplained. D and trimming were read from the DNA, whereas the V and J calls and clone size are those reported in that table. This sample has around 110,000 clones in its table, and 90% of those were observed once. The ten largest clones capture roughly 0.2% of the sample.

As to this clone: This receptor's antigen is unknown. No per-base quality is available; no much larger clone lies one base away.

Including the terminal cysteine and phenylalanine, the CDR3 comprises 15 residues. CDR3 DNA is the only sequence kept; it has 45 bases, read in frame from the first base. This specimen's time point label, per the study, means: cells obtained before transplantation from donor or recipient. CD3+CD4+ and CD3+CD8+ populations were FACS-sorted from unstimulated pre-transplant donor and recipient cells taken from spleen or lymph nodes. The sequence joins TRBV21-1 to TRBJ1-5; the table calls TRBD1, which could not be checked here. TRBV21-1 is annotated as a pseudogene. This TCR derives from a human donor who received an intestinal transplant. The sequences come from unstimulated CD4+ T cells sorted from spleen or lymph node cells, collected before intestinal transplant. At the DNA level, the sequence is TGTGCCAGCAGCCCCAGGGTTATACGTTATCAGCCCCAGCATTTT. This is translated as CASSPRVIRYQPQHF.